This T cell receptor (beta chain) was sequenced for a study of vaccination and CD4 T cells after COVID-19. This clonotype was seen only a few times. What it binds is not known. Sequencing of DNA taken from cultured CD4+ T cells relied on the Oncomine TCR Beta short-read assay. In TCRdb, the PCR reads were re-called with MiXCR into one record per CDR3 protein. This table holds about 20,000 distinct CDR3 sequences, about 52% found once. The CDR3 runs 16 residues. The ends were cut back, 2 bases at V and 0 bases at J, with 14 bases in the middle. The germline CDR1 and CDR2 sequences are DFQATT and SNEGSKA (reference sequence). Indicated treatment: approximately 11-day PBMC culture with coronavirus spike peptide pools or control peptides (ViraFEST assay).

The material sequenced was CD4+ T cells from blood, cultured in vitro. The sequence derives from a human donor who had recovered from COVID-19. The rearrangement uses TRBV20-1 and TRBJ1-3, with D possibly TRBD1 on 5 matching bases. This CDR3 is CSARLQPGSSGNTIYF. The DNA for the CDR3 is TGCAGTGCTAGACTTCAGCCAGGGAGCTCTGGAAACACCATATATTTT.